In this sample, the clone carrying this T cell receptor (beta chain) turned up a few times. The antigen is undetermined. This sample was taken from a study of cytomegalovirus exposure and HLA in healthy donors. Points from the study as a whole: In a later analysis, donors in an Asian-associated ancestry cluster reportedly had fewer N-insertions in productive TCRs than the cohort mean. The authors confirmed in vitro that a few CMV-associated chains were specific for CMV antigens.

The primer mix had 60 Vbeta and 13 Jbeta primers. The table came from immunoSEQ multiplex PCR; TCRdb's copy has only in-frame clones and leaves some out. The table records 100,000 to 150,000 clones, roughly 68% of them present only once. Germline values: CDR1 PRHDT, CDR2 FYEKMQ (reference sequence). Trimming removed 4 bases from V and 7 bases from J; junction bases left unmatched: 5. This CDR3 contains 14 residues. The sample consisted of PBMCs. The clonotype comes from a woman aged 45-65 years in good health and CMV-seropositive. V gene TRBV13 combines with J gene TRBJ1-4; 8 bases are shared with TRBD1. The CDR3 reads CASSYGQGGEKLFF. The CDR3 DNA sequence: TGTGCCAGCAGCTACGGACAGGGTGGTGAAAAACTGTTTTTT.